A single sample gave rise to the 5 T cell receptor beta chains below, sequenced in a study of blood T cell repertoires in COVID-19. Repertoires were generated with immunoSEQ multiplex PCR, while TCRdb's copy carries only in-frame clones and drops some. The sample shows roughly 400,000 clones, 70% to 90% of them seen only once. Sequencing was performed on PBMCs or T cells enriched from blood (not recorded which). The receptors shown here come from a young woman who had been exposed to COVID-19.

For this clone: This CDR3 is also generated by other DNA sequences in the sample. CDR3 amino acids: CASSLGLGMNTEAFF. The CDR3, as DNA: TGTGCCAGCAGCTTGGGACTTGGGATGAACACTGAAGCTTTCTTT. V and J are TRBV7-8 and TRBJ1-1; possibly TRBD1 for D (5 bases). This CDR3 region has 15 residues. The V end lost 3 bases, the J end lost 0 bases, and 11 bases lay between the germline ends. Germline V CDR1 and CDR2: SGHVS, FQNEAQ.

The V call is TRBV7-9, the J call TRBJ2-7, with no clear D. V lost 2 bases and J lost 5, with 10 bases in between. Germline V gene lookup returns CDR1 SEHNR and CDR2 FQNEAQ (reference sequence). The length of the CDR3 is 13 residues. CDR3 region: CASSLSYGDEQYF. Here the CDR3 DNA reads TGTGCCAGCAGCTTAAGTTACGGAGACGAGCAGTACTTC. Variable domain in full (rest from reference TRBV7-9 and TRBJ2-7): DTGVSQNPRHKITKRGQNVTFRCDPISEHNRLYWYRQTLGQGPEFLTYFQNEAQLEKSRLLSDRFSAERPKGSFSTLEIQRTEQGDSAMYLCASSLSYGDEQYFGPGTRLTVT.

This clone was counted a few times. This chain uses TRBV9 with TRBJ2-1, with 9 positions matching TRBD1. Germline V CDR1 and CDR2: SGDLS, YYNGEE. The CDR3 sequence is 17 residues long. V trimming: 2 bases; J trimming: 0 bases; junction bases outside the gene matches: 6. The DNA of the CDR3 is TGTGCCAGCAGCGTCACGACAGGGGGGAGCTCCTACAATGAGCAGTTCTTC. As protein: CASSVTTGGSSYNEQFF.

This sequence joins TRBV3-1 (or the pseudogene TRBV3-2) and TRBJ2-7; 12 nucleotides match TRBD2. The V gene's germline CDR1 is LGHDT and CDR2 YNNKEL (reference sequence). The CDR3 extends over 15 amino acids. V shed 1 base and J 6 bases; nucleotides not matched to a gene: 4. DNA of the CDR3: TGTGCCAGCAGCCAAGGGACTAGCGGGGACCCCGAGCAGTACTTC. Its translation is CASSQGTSGDPEQYF.

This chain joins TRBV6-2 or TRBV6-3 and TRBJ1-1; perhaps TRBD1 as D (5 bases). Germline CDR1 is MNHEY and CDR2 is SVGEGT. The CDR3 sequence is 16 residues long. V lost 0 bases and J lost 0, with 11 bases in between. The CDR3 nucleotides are TGTGCCAGCAGTTACTCCCTCGGGGGGGTGAACACTGAAGCTTTCTTT. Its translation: CASSYSLGGVNTEAFF.